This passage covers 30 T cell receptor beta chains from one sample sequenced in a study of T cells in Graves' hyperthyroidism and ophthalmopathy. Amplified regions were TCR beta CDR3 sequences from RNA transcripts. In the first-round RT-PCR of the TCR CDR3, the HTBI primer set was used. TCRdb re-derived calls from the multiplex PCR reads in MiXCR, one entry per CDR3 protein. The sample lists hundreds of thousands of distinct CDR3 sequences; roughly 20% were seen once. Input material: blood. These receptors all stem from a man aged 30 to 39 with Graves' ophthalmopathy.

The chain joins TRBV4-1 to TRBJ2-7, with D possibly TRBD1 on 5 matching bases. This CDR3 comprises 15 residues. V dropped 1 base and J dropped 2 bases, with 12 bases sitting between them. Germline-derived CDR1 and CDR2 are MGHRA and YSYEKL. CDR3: CASSQVPTETYEQYF. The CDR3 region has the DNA TGCGCCAGCAGCCAAGTACCGACAGAGACCTACGAGCAGTACTTC.

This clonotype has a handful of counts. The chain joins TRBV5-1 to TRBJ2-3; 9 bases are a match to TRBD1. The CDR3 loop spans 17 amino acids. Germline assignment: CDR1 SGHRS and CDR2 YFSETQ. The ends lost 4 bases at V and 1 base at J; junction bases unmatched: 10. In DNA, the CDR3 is TGCGCCAGCAGCGTGGGGGACAGGGCGATTGGCACAGATACGCAGTATTTT. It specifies CASSVGDRAIGTDTQYF.

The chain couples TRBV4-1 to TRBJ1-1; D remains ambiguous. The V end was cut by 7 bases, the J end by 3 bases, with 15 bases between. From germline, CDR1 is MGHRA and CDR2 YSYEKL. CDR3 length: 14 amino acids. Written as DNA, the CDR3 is TGCGCCAGCATTTCACCGGGCGGCGACACTGAAGCTTTCTTT. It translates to CASISPGGDTEAFF.

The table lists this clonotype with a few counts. CDR3 coding DNA: TGTGCCAGCAGTTTAAGGTCTGAGGGGGCGTCGGTCTTCGGCGGGAGTCCCTACGAGCAGTACTTC. Protein product: CASSLRSEGASVFGGSPYEQYF. The rearrangement joins TRBV27 to TRBJ2-7, with D perhaps assigned TRBD1 or TRBD2 (7 bases each). This CDR3 contains 22 residues. Germline V gene lookup returns CDR1 MNHEY and CDR2 SMNVEV (reference sequence). Deletions cut 2 bases from V and 2 bases from J, with 34 bases between.

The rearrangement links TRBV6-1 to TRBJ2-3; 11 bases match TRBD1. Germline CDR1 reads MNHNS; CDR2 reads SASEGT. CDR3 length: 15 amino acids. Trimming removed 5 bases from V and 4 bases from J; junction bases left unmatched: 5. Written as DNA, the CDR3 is TGTGCCAGCAGTTCCGGGACAGGGGGTCCAGATACGCAGTATTTT. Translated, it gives CASSSGTGGPDTQYF.

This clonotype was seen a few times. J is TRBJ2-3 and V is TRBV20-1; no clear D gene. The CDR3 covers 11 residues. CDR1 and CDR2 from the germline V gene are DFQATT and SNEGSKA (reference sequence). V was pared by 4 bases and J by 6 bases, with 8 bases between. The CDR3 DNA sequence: TGCAGTGCTACCTTTCGGGATACGCAGTATTTT. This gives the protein CSATFRDTQYF.

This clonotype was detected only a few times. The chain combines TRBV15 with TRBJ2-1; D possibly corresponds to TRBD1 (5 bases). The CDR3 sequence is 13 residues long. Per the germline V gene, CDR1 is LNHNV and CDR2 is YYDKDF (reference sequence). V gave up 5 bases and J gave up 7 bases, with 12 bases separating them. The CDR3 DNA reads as TGTGCCACCAGCCTCAGGGCCGTGAATGAGCAGTTCTTC. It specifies CATSLRAVNEQFF.

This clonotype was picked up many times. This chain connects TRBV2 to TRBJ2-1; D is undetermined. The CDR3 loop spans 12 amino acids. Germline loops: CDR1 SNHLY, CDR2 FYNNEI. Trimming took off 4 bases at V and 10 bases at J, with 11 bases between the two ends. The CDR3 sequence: CASSVGLVEQFF. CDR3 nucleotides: TGTGCCAGCAGTGTAGGCCTCGTCGAGCAGTTCTTC.

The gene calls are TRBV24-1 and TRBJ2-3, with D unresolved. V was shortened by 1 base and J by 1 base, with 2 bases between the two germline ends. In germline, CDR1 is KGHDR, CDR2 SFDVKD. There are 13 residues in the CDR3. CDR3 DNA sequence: TGTGCCACCAGTGATTTCGGCACAGATACGCAGTATTTT. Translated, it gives CATSDFGTDTQYF.

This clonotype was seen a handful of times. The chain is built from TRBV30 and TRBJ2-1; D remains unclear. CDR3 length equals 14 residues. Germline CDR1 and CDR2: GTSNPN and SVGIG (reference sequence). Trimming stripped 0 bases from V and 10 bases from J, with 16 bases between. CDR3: CAWSVGGISLEQFF. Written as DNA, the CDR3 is TGTGCCTGGAGTGTTGGTGGGATTAGCCTCGAGCAGTTCTTC.

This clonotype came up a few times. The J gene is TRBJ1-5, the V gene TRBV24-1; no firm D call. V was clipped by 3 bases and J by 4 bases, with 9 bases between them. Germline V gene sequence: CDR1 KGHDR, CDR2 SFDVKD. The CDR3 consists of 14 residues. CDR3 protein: CATSDRDKNQPQHF. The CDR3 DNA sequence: TGTGCCACCAGTGATAGAGACAAAAATCAGCCCCAGCATTTT.

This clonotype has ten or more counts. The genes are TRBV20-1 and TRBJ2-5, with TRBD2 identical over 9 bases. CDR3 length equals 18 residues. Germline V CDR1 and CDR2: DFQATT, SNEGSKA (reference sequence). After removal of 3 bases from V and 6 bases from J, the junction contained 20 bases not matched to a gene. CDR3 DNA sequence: TGCAGTGCTAGTCCCGGTTCACCTCGCTATAGCGGGAGCCAGACCCAGTACTTC. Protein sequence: CSASPGSPRYSGSQTQYF.

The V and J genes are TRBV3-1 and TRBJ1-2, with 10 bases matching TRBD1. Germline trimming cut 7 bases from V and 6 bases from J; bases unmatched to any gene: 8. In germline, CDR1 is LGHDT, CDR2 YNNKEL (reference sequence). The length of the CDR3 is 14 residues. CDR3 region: CASTGDRGRDGYTF. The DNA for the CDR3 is TGTGCCAGCACAGGGGACAGGGGAAGGGATGGCTACACCTTC.

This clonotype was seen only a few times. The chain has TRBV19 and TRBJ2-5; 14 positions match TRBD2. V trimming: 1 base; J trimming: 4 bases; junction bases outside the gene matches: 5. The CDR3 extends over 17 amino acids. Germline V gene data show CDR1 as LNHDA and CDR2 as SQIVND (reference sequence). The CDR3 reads CASSIGPGTSGRETQYF. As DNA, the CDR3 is TGTGCCAGTAGTATAGGACCAGGGACTAGCGGGAGAGAGACCCAGTACTTC.

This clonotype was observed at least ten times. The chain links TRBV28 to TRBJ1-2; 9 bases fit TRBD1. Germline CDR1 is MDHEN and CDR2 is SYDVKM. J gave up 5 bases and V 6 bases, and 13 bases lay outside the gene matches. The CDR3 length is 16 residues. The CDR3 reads CASRLDTGGAWYGYTF. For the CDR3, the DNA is TGTGCCAGCAGACTGGACACAGGGGGCGCCTGGTATGGCTACACCTTC.

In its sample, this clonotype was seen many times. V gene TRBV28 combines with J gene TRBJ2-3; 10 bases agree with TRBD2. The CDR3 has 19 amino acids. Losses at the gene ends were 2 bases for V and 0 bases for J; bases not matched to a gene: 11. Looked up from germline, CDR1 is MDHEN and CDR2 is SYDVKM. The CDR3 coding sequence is TGTGCCAGCAGTTTACCGCCCCTTAAACTAGCGGGAAGCACAGATACGCAGTATTTT. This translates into CASSLPPLKLAGSTDTQYF.

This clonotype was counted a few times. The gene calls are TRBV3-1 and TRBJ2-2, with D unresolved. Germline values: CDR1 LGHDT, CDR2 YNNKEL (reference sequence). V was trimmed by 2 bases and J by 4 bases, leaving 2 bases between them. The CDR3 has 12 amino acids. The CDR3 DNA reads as TGTGCCAGCAGCCAATCCACCGGGGAGCTGTTTTTT. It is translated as CASSQSTGELFF.

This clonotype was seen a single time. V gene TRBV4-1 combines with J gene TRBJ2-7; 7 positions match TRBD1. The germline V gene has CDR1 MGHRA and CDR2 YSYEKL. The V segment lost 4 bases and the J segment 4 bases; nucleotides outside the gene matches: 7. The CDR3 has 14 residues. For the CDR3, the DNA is TGCGCCAGCAGCCTTGGGACAGAGATATACGAGCAGTACTTC. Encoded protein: CASSLGTEIYEQYF.

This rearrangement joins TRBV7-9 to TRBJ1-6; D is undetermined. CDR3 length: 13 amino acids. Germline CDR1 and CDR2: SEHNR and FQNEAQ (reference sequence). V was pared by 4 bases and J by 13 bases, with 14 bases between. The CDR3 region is CASSSGPYVPLHF. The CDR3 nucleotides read TGTGCCAGCAGCTCCGGACCGTACGTGCCCCTCCACTTT.

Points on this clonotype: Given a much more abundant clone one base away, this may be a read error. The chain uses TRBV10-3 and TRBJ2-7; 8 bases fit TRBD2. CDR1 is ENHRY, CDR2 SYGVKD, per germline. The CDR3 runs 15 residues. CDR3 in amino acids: CAIGDPGTSFAEQYF. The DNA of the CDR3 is TGTGCCATCGGTGACCCCGGGACTAGTTTTGCCGAGCAGTACTTC.

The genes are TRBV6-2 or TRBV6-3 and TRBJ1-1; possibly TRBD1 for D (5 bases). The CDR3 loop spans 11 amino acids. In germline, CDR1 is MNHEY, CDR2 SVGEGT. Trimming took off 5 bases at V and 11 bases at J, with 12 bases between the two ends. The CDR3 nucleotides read TGTGCCAGCAGTCGCACGGGGGACGCTTTCTTT. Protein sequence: CASSRTGDAFF.

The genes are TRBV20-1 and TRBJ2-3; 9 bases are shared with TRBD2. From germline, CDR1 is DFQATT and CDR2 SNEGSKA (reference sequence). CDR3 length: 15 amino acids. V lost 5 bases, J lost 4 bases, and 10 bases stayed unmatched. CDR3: CSAPGGRGWSDTQYF. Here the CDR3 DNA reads TGCAGTGCTCCTGGCGGGAGGGGTTGGTCAGATACGCAGTATTTT.

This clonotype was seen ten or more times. CDR3 in DNA: TGTGCCAGCAGCCATTCTAGCGGGAGAAAAGAGACCCAGTACTTC. Translation gives CASSHSSGRKETQYF. V is TRBV7-2 and J is TRBJ2-5, with 10 nucleotides matching TRBD2. This CDR3 has 15 residues. In germline, CDR1 is SGHTA, CDR2 FQGNSA. After removal of 5 bases from V and 3 bases from J, the junction contained 6 bases not matched to a gene.

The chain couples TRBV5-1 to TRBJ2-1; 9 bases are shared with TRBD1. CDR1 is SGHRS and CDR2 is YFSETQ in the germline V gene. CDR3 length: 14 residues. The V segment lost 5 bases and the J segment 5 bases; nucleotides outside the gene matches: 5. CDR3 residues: CASSAGTGNNEQFF. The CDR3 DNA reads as TGCGCCAGCAGTGCAGGGACAGGGAACAATGAGCAGTTCTTC. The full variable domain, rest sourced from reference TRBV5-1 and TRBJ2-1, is KAGVTQTPRYLIKTRGQQVTLSCSPISGHRSVSWYQQTPGQGLQFLFEYFSETQRNKGNFPGRFSGRQFSNSRSEMNVSTLELGDSALYLCASSAGTGNNEQFFGPGTRLTVL.

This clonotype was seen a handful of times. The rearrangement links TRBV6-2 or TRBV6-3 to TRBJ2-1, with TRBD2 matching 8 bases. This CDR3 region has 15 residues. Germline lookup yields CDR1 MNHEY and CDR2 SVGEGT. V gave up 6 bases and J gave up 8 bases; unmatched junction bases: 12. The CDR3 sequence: CASRTTSANEDEQFF. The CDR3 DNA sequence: TGTGCCAGCAGAACGACTAGCGCAAATGAGGATGAGCAGTTCTTC.

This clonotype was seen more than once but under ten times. The CDR3 DNA follows: TGCAGTGCGATCCGGTCCGGGACCTACGAGCAGTACTTC. It translates to CSAIRSGTYEQYF. This chain joins TRBV20-1 and TRBJ2-7; a possible D gene is TRBD2 (5 bases). This CDR3 contains 13 residues. The germline V gene encodes CDR1 DFQATT and CDR2 SNEGSKA (reference sequence). The V end lost 6 bases, the J end lost 2 bases, and 14 bases lay between the germline ends.

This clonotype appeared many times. CDR3 region: CSVAVDRGLHEQYF. The CDR3 DNA reads as TGCAGCGTTGCAGTGGACAGGGGGCTCCACGAGCAGTACTTC. The chain uses TRBV29-1 and TRBJ2-7, with 11 nucleotides matching TRBD1. The V and J ends lost 4 bases and 5 bases, in that order; junction bases with no gene match: 7. Germline V lookup: CDR1 SQVTM, CDR2 ANQGSEA. The CDR3 spans 14 residues.

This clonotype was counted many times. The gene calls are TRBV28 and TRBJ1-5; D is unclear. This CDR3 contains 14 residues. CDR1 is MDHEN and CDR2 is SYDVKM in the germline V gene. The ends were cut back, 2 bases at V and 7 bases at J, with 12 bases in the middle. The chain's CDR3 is CASSLPEWHQPQHF. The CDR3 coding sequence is TGTGCCAGCAGTTTACCCGAGTGGCACCAGCCCCAGCATTTT.

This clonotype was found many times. The DNA for the CDR3 is TGCGCCAGCAGCTTGGCCTTAGGGGGTGGTGGGGCATACGATGAGCAGTTCTTC. Translated: CASSLALGGGGAYDEQFF. The chain couples TRBV5-1 to TRBJ2-1; weak D call: TRBD1 (6 bases). The germline gives CDR1 SGHRS, CDR2 YFSETQ. The CDR3 consists of 18 residues. Between the trimmed V and J ends, which lost 0 bases and 8 bases, there was a span of 24 bases.

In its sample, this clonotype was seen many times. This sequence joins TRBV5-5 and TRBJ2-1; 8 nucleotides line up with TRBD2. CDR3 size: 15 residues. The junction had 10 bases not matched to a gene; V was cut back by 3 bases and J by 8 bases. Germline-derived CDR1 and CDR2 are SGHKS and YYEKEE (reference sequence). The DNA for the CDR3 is TGTGCCAGCAGCTCTCGGACTAGCCTAGACGATGAGCAGTTCTTC. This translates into CASSSRTSLDDEQFF.